Each of the 22 T cell receptor beta chains below was sequenced from the same sample in a study of patients and donors after allogeneic stem cell transplantation. TCRdb reanalysed the RT-PCR reads using MiXCR and keeps one entry per CDR3 protein. The sample holds about 160,000 distinct CDR3 sequences, about 29% seen once. Sequencing was done on a sample of blood, either unsorted or a sorted T cell fraction (not recorded which). The receptors derive from a human donor who was either an allogeneic HSCT recipient or a stem cell or donor lymphocyte infusion donor (not recorded which). It is not recorded whose cells these are; they may come from a transplant donor.

The chain recombines TRBV15 with TRBJ2-3; possibly TRBD2 for D (5 bases). Germline V CDR1 and CDR2: LNHNV, YYDKDF (reference sequence). The CDR3 is 16 amino acids. Deletions cut 1 base from V and 4 bases from J, with 15 bases between. CDR3 sequence (DNA): TGTGCCACCAGCAGAGTTGTGGGATTGGGAGCAGATACGCAGTATTTT. Its protein is CATSRVVGLGADTQYF.

This clonotype was picked up a small number of times. The chain uses TRBV7-9 and TRBJ1-4; D is ambiguous. This CDR3 spans 13 amino acids. Trimming left V 1 base short and J 7 bases short, with 7 bases between. CDR1 and CDR2 (germline): SEHNR, FQNEAQ (reference sequence). The CDR3 protein is CASSLERFEKLFF. DNA for the CDR3: TGTGCCAGCAGCTTAGAGAGGTTTGAAAAACTGTTTTTT.

The count of this clonotype is one. The chain employs TRBV20-1 and TRBJ2-2, with 12 bases aligning to TRBD2. The CDR3 spans 16 residues. J lost 1 base, V lost 1 base, and 1 base had no gene match. CDR1 is DFQATT, CDR2 SNEGSKA, per germline (reference sequence). As DNA, the CDR3 is TGCAGTGCTAGAGTGGGACTAGCGGGGAACACCGGGGAGCTGTTTTTT. It yields the protein CSARVGLAGNTGELFF.

The chain is built from TRBV7-9 and TRBJ2-4; 9 nucleotides line up with TRBD1. The CDR3 consists of 15 residues. J was trimmed by 4 bases and V by 6 bases; bases with no gene match: 7. Germline-derived CDR1 and CDR2 are SEHNR and FQNEAQ (reference sequence). The CDR3 loop is CASSLPGQGKNIQYF. The CDR3 DNA is TGTGCCAGCAGTTTACCGGGACAGGGAAAAAACATTCAGTACTTC.

The V gene is TRBV20-1, the J gene TRBJ1-2; 7 nucleotides agree with TRBD1. CDR3 length equals 13 residues. V trimming: 3 bases; J trimming: 4 bases; junction bases outside the gene matches: 5. Germline loops: CDR1 DFQATT, CDR2 SNEGSKA (reference sequence). This CDR3 is CSASGGQVYGYTF. The CDR3 DNA is TGCAGTGCTAGTGGAGGACAGGTCTATGGCTACACCTTC.

V and J are TRBV11-2 and TRBJ2-5, with unresolved D. With 5 bases removed from V and 1 base from J, the gap between germline ends came to 17 bases. This CDR3 spans 16 amino acids. CDR1 and CDR2 from the germline V gene are SGHAT and FQNNGV. In DNA, the CDR3 is TGTGCCAGCAGCCCGAGAGGCTGGATCCTCCAAGAGACCCAGTACTTC. Amino acid sequence: CASSPRGWILQETQYF.

The chain employs TRBV28 and TRBJ1-6; no reliable D call. V lost 3 bases to trimming and J lost 14 bases, with 17 bases between them. There are 14 residues in the CDR3. Germline V CDR1 and CDR2: MDHEN, SYDVKM. This chain's CDR3 is CASSLPSVGTTLHF. The CDR3 nucleotides read TGTGCCAGCAGTTTGCCGTCAGTTGGAACAACCCTCCACTTT.

The chain recombines TRBV7-3 with TRBJ2-2; D gene uncertain. Germline lookup yields CDR1 SGHTA and CDR2 FQGTGA. V lost 4 bases, J lost 3 bases, and 3 bases lay in between. The CDR3 has 12 amino acids. The CDR3 nucleotides are TGTGCCAGCAGCTCCGACACCGGGGAGCTGTTTTTT. It encodes CASSSDTGELFF. Full variable domain (remainder filled in from reference TRBV7-3 and TRBJ2-2): GAGVSQTPSNKVTEKGKYVELRCDPISGHTALYWYRQSLGQGPEFLIYFQGTGAADDSGLPNDRFFAVRPEGSVSTLKIQRTERGDSAVYLCASSSDTGELFFGEGSRLTVL.

This clonotype was counted a few times. The V gene is TRBV12-3 or TRBV12-4, the J gene TRBJ1-4; D uncertain. Deletions cut 6 bases from V and 0 bases from J, with 8 bases between. This CDR3 comprises 14 residues. CDR3 sequence: CASRGGATNEKLFF. CDR3 DNA: TGTGCCAGCAGAGGAGGAGCAACTAATGAAAAACTGTTTTTT.

This clonotype has just a few counts. The rearrangement joins TRBV12-3 or TRBV12-4 to TRBJ2-1; D might be TRBD2 (6 bases). V lost 5 bases to trimming and J lost 8 bases, with 13 bases between them. CDR3 size: 13 residues. The CDR3 is CASSPQLAYEQFF. CDR3 nucleotides: TGTGCCAGCAGTCCCCAACTAGCCTATGAGCAGTTCTTC.

The table lists this clonotype with a few counts. This rearrangement joins TRBV29-1 to TRBJ1-5, with D maybe TRBD1 (5 bases). Trimming shortened V by 4 bases and J by 5 bases, and 15 bases separated the two germline ends. Germline-derived CDR1 and CDR2 are SQVTM and ANQGSEA. This CDR3 spans 14 amino acids. The DNA for the CDR3 is TGCAGCGTTGCCGTGGGGGGTTACGATCAGCCCCAGCATTTT. This encodes CSVAVGGYDQPQHF.

Many counts were recorded for this clonotype. The rearrangement uses TRBV7-3 and TRBJ1-1, with 7 positions matching TRBD1. The CDR3 spans 15 residues. V lost 5 bases to trimming and J lost 0 bases; unmatched junction nucleotides: 6. Germline V gene sequence: CDR1 SGHTA, CDR2 FQGTGA. The CDR3 spells CASSTGQPMNTEAFF. The CDR3, as DNA: TGTGCCAGCAGCACGGGACAGCCGATGAACACTGAAGCTTTCTTT. Supplemented by reference TRBV7-3 and TRBJ1-1, the full variable domain reads GAGVSQTPSNKVTEKGKYVELRCDPISGHTALYWYRQSLGQGPEFLIYFQGTGAADDSGLPNDRFFAVRPEGSVSTLKIQRTERGDSAVYLCASSTGQPMNTEAFFGQGTRLTVV.

In DNA, the CDR3 is TGTGCCAGCAGCCAAGGTCTAGCGGCCTATTTCTACGAGCAGTACTTC. Translation: CASSQGLAAYFYEQYF. The V gene is TRBV4-2, the J gene TRBJ2-7, with 7 nucleotides matching TRBD2. CDR1 LGHNA and CDR2 YNFKEQ come from the germline V gene. The trim removed 1 base at V and 3 bases at J, leaving 9 bases unmatched. This CDR3 spans 16 amino acids.

V and J are TRBV20-1 and TRBJ1-1; D remains unclear. V gave up 2 bases and J gave up 1 base, with 11 bases separating them. CDR3 length equals 14 residues. Germline CDR1 and CDR2: DFQATT and SNEGSKA (reference sequence). CDR3 in DNA: TGCAGTGCTAGATCTAGGGATAGGAACACTGAAGCTTTCTTT. Its protein product is CSARSRDRNTEAFF.

This chain connects TRBV4-2 to TRBJ1-5; D gene ambiguous. Between the trimmed V and J ends, which lost 1 base and 0 bases, there was a span of 4 bases. This CDR3 region has 14 residues. Germline-derived CDR1 and CDR2 are LGHNA and YNFKEQ. CDR3 DNA sequence: TGTGCCAGCAGCCAAGGTGATAGCAATCAGCCCCAGCATTTT. Residues: CASSQGDSNQPQHF.

This clonotype was counted at least ten times. The chain couples TRBV9 to TRBJ1-5; D call uncertain. This CDR3 is 14 amino acids long. Germline lookup yields CDR1 SGDLS and CDR2 YYNGEE. The germline V and J ends were trimmed by 4 bases and 3 bases, with 11 bases remaining between them. The CDR3 DNA reads as TGTGCCAGCAGCTCCGGGAGCCCCAATCAGCCCCAGCATTTT. Translated: CASSSGSPNQPQHF.

The V and J genes are TRBV10-3 and TRBJ2-5, with 12 bases identical to TRBD2. V trimming: 6 bases; J trimming: 0 bases; junction bases outside the gene matches: 2. The CDR3 totals 15 residues. The germline V gene encodes CDR1 ENHRY and CDR2 SYGVKD. The CDR3 here is CAISGLAGYQETQYF. CDR3 bases: TGTGCCATCAGCGGACTAGCGGGGTACCAAGAGACCCAGTACTTC.

This chain connects TRBV5-1 to TRBJ2-7; 12 bases are a match to TRBD2. The V and J ends lost 6 bases and 6 bases, in that order; junction bases with no gene match: 7. The CDR3 covers 14 residues. CDR1 SGHRS and CDR2 YFSETQ come from the germline V gene. The CDR3 reads CASTRLAGAIEQYF. In nucleotides, the CDR3 is TGCGCCAGCACCAGACTAGCGGGAGCCATCGAGCAGTACTTC. The full variable domain, its missing parts supplied by reference TRBV5-1 and TRBJ2-7, is KAGVTQTPRYLIKTRGQQVTLSCSPISGHRSVSWYQQTPGQGLQFLFEYFSETQRNKGNFPGRFSGRQFSNSRSEMNVSTLELGDSALYLCASTRLAGAIEQYFGPGTRLTVT.

This clonotype occurred a few times. The chain employs TRBV2 and TRBJ2-5, with 7 bases identical to TRBD2. The germline CDR1 and CDR2 sequences are SNHLY and FYNNEI. Germline trimming cut 8 bases from V and 5 bases from J; bases unmatched to any gene: 17. The CDR3 totals 16 residues. Written as DNA, the CDR3 is TGTGCCAGCCCAAACCGGGACTACGTCGGGGGTGAGACCCAGTACTTC. It yields the protein CASPNRDYVGGETQYF. The whole variable domain, remainder taken from reference TRBV2 and TRBJ2-5, is EPEVTQTPSHQVTQMGQEVILRCVPISNHLYFYWYRQILGQKVEFLVSFYNNEISEKSEIFDDQFSVERPDGSNFTLKIRSTKLEDSAMYFCASPNRDYVGGETQYFGPGTRLLVL.

The rearrangement joins TRBV28 to TRBJ1-1, with no clear D. CDR1 and CDR2 (germline): MDHEN, SYDVKM. The CDR3 has 14 amino acids. V lost 7 bases and J lost 6, with 18 bases in between. The CDR3 sequence is CASNNGGGGAEAFF. The CDR3 DNA reads TGTGCCAGCAACAACGGCGGTGGTGGGGCTGAAGCTTTCTTT.

This rearrangement joins TRBV3-1 to TRBJ2-4; possible D gene TRBD2, 5 bases. The CDR3 runs 14 residues. The V gene's germline CDR1 is LGHDT and CDR2 YNNKEL (reference sequence). Trimming removed 6 bases at V and 1 base at J, with 10 bases between. CDR3 loop: CASRDGLAKNIQYF. For the CDR3, the DNA is TGTGCCAGCAGAGACGGACTGGCCAAAAACATTCAGTACTTC. Looking up the rest from reference TRBV3-1 and TRBJ2-4 gives the full variable domain: DTAVSQTPKYLVTQMGNDKSIKCEQNLGHDTMYWYKQDSKKFLKIMFSYNNKELIINETVPNRFSPKSPDKAHLNLHINSLELGDSAVYFCASRDGLAKNIQYFGAGTRLSVL.

This chain uses TRBV10-3 with TRBJ1-3, with 9 bases lining up with TRBD1. There are 15 residues in the CDR3. V dropped 3 bases and J dropped 5; count of bases not matched to a gene: 5. Germline CDR1 reads ENHRY; CDR2 reads SYGVKD. CDR3 DNA: TGTGCCATCAGTGACTCCGGGACAGGGAGAAACACCATATATTTT. Protein sequence: CAISDSGTGRNTIYF.